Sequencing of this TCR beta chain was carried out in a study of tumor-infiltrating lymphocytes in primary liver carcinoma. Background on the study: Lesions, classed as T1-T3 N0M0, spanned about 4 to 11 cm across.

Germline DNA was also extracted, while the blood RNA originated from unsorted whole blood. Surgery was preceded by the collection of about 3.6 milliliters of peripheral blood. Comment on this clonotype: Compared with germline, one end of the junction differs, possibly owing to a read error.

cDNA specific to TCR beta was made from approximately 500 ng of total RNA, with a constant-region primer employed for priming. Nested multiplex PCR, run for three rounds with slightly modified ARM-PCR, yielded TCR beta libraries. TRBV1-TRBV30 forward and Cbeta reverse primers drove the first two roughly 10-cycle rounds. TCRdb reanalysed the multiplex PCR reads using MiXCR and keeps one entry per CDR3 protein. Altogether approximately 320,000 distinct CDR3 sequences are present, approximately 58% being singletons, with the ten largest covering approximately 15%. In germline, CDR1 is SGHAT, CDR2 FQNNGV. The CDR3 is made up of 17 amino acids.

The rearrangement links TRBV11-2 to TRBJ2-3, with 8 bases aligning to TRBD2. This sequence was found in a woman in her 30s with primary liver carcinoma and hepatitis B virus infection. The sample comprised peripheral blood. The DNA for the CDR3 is TGCGCCAGCAACCATTGGACTAGCAGGACCTCCTACCCCCCGCAGTATTTT. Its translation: CASNHWTSRTSYPPQYF.